This passage covers 27 T cell receptor beta chains from one sample sequenced in a study of shared clonotypes between healthy human individuals. Using immunoSEQ multiplex PCR, the repertoire was profiled, and TCRdb retains in-frame clones only, with some absent. The repertoire holds approximately 2.4 million clones, with around 95% as singletons. The sample taken for sequencing was naive CD4+ T cells sorted from blood. Subset denoted: CD45RA+ positively selected. These receptors all come from a young man in good health.

This clone was recorded once. This chain links TRBV28 with TRBJ2-7; D could derive from TRBD1 or TRBD2 (5 bases each). V lost 3 bases and J 3 bases, leaving 27 bases between the germline ends. Germline V gene sequence: CDR1 MDHEN, CDR2 SYDVKM. The CDR3 loop spans 19 amino acids. The CDR3 DNA follows: TGTGCCAGCAGTTTCTTCACTGACAGCTCGGGGTCCATTTTCTACGAGCAGTACTTC. Translating it yields CASSFFTDSSGSIFYEQYF.

The CDR3 DNA reads TGTGCCAGCAGTCCCGCTAGCGGTCACACCGGGGAGCTGTTTTTT. Its translation: CASSPASGHTGELFF. V is TRBV28 and J is TRBJ2-2, with 7 bases matching TRBD2. Losses at the gene ends were 5 bases for V and 3 bases for J; bases not matched to a gene: 6. The CDR3 loop spans 15 amino acids. CDR1 MDHEN and CDR2 SYDVKM come from the germline V gene.

This chain joins TRBV6-5 and TRBJ2-2; no firm D call. Germline CDR1 is MNHEY and CDR2 is SVGAGI. The CDR3 sequence is 11 residues long. V was cut by 8 bases and J by 4 bases, with 5 bases left in between. The CDR3 region has the DNA TGTGCCAGCGGATTCACCGGGGAGCTGTTTTTT. It is translated as CASGFTGELFF.

The chain joins TRBV28 to TRBJ1-1, with no clear D. Germline-derived CDR1 and CDR2 are MDHEN and SYDVKM. This CDR3 is 17 amino acids long. Between the trimmed V and J ends, which lost 8 bases and 5 bases, there was a span of 27 bases. The chain's CDR3 is CASPPHPPNGVPTEAFF. CDR3 DNA sequence: TGTGCCAGCCCCCCCCATCCCCCCAACGGGGTTCCGACTGAAGCTTTCTTT. Looking up the rest from reference TRBV28 and TRBJ1-1 gives the full variable domain: DVKVTQSSRYLVKRTGEKVFLECVQDMDHENMFWYRQDPGLGLRLIYFSYDVKMKEKGDIPEGYSVSREKKERFSLILESASTNQTSMYLCASPPHPPNGVPTEAFFGQGTRLTVV.

The rearrangement links TRBV5-6 to TRBJ2-7, with 10 bases aligning to TRBD2. Unmatched junction bases numbered 9, after V lost 0 bases and J lost 6 bases. CDR1 and CDR2 (germline): SGHDT, YYEEEE. The CDR3 runs to 16 residues. The CDR3 nucleotides are TGTGCCAGCAGCTTGGTAACGATAGCGGGAGGAAGCGAGCAGTACTTC. Amino acid sequence: CASSLVTIAGGSEQYF.

The chain employs TRBV10-1 and TRBJ2-2; D remains unclear. Germline loops: CDR1 WNHNN, CDR2 SYGVQD (reference sequence). This CDR3 has 13 amino acids. With 0 bases removed from V and 6 bases from J, the gap between germline ends came to 5 bases. The DNA for the CDR3 is TGCGCCAGCAGTGAGTCTGGTTCCGGGGAGCTGTTTTTT. Translating it yields CASSESGSGELFF.

With respect to this clone: A read error may account for a junction end that differs from germline. The V call is TRBV7-7, the J call TRBJ2-1; the D is unclear. The CDR3 is 13 amino acids. Germline V gene sequence: CDR1 SSHAT, CDR2 FNYEAQ (reference sequence). The DNA of the CDR3 is TGTGCTAGCAGCTTAGGCCTTTACAATGAGCAGTTCTTC. Translation gives CASSLGLYNEQFF.

The chain employs TRBV7-9 and TRBJ1-3, with D hard to call. The CDR3 spans 14 residues. V lost 1 base to trimming and J lost 7 bases, with 11 bases between them. Germline loops: CDR1 SEHNR, CDR2 FQNEAQ (reference sequence). The CDR3 nucleotides read TGTGCCAGCAGCTTAGAAGCGGCCGTCAACACCATATATTTT. Its translation: CASSLEAAVNTIYF.

In this sample, this clone turned up once. CDR3 DNA sequence: TGTGCCAGCAGGGTTAGCGGGAGTCACACCGGGGAGCTGTTTTTT. Translation gives CASRVSGSHTGELFF. V is TRBV7-9 and J is TRBJ2-2, with TRBD2 matching over 9 bases. Looked up from germline, CDR1 is SEHNR and CDR2 is FQNEAQ (reference sequence). V trimming: 6 bases; J trimming: 3 bases; junction bases outside the gene matches: 5. This CDR3 is 15 amino acids long.

This chain uses TRBV7-8 with TRBJ2-7; D is perhaps TRBD1 (6 bases). There are 14 residues in the CDR3. Germline values: CDR1 SGHVS, CDR2 FQNEAQ. V was shortened by 4 bases and J by 5 bases, with 15 bases between the two germline ends. For the CDR3, the DNA is TGTGCCAGCAGCTCGACAGGATTGGGAAACGAGCAGTACTTC. Protein product: CASSSTGLGNEQYF.

Regarding this clone: The same CDR3 is also encoded by other DNA sequences in this sample. This sequence joins TRBV6-6 and TRBJ1-1; TRBD1 might be the D (5 bases). The CDR3 is 12 residues long. Trimming removed 6 bases at V and 4 bases at J, with 9 bases between. Germline CDR1 reads MNHNY; CDR2 reads SVGAGI (reference sequence). The CDR3 DNA follows: TGTGCCAGCAGCCGAGACAGCACTGAAGCTTTCTTT. Encoded protein: CASSRDSTEAFF.

This chain links TRBV7-6 with TRBJ1-4; maybe TRBD1 (5 bases). Germline V CDR1 and CDR2: SGHVS, FNYEAQ. This CDR3 contains 14 residues. V was pared by 2 bases and J by 2 bases, with 6 bases between. In DNA, the CDR3 is TGTGCCAGCAGCTTACCAGGGACTAATGAAAAACTGTTTTTT. This translates into CASSLPGTNEKLFF.

The chain carries TRBV4-3 and TRBJ2-7, with 10 bases that match TRBD2. V lost 5 bases to trimming and J lost 5 bases; unmatched junction nucleotides: 6. CDR3 size: 14 residues. Germline V lookup: CDR1 LGHNA, CDR2 YSLEER. CDR3 residues: CASSSGLAVNEQYF. The CDR3 bases are TGCGCCAGCAGCAGCGGACTAGCGGTGAACGAGCAGTACTTC.

The J gene is TRBJ1-1, the V gene TRBV18; tentative D call: TRBD1 (5 bases). Per germline, CDR1 KGHSH and CDR2 LQKENI. The V and J ends lost 6 bases and 5 bases respectively, with 16 bases between them. The CDR3 is 14 residues long. CDR3: CASSLRDPATEAFF. The CDR3 nucleotides read TGTGCCAGCTCTCTTCGGGACCCCGCTACTGAAGCTTTCTTT. Drawing the rest from reference TRBV18 and TRBJ1-1, the complete variable domain is NAGVMQNPRHLVRRRGQEARLRCSPMKGHSHVYWYRQLPEEGLKFMVYLQKENIIDESGMPKERFSAEFPKEGPSILRIQQVVRGDSAAYFCASSLRDPATEAFFGQGTRLTVV.

The CDR3 bases are TGTGCCAGCAGCAAAGGAGGCCTAGGTGGCTACACCTTC. It specifies CASSKGGLGGYTF. The rearrangement links TRBV21-1 to TRBJ1-2. TRBV21-1 constitutes a pseudogene. CDR3 length: 13 residues.

This chain uses TRBV6-5 with TRBJ2-7; no reliable D call. The CDR3 has 12 residues. Trimming cost V 8 bases and J 2 bases, with 10 bases left between them. The germline V gene encodes CDR1 MNHEY and CDR2 SVGAGI. The CDR3: CASGVAPYEQYF. The CDR3 DNA is TGTGCCAGCGGAGTAGCCCCCTACGAGCAGTACTTC.

The V call is TRBV18, the J call TRBJ2-3, with a tentative D call TRBD2 (5 bases). The germline gives CDR1 KGHSH, CDR2 LQKENI. This CDR3 region has 14 residues. The ends were cut back, 2 bases at V and 5 bases at J, with 11 bases in the middle. The CDR3 nucleotides read TGTGCCAGCTCACCAGAGGGTGTAAGAGATACGCAGTATTTT. Its protein product is CASSPEGVRDTQYF.

The chain couples TRBV6-6 to TRBJ2-7, with D possibly being TRBD2 (6 bases). This CDR3 spans 13 amino acids. V was pared by 7 bases and J by 2 bases, with 12 bases between. The germline V gene encodes CDR1 MNHNY and CDR2 SVGAGI (reference sequence). CDR3 bases: TGTGCCAGCATATCTAGCGACACCTACGAGCAGTACTTC. As protein: CASISSDTYEQYF.

The rearrangement uses TRBV7-9 and TRBJ2-3; D may be TRBD2 (5 bases). Trimming took off 0 bases at V and 5 bases at J, with 9 bases between the two ends. The germline V gene encodes CDR1 SEHNR and CDR2 FQNEAQ (reference sequence). The CDR3 is 14 amino acids. As DNA, the CDR3 is TGTGCCAGCAGCTTAGCGCTAGCCGAAGATACGCAGTATTTT. This encodes CASSLALAEDTQYF.

The rearrangement joins TRBV7-6 to TRBJ2-7; D uncertain. Germline lookup yields CDR1 SGHVS and CDR2 FNYEAQ. CDR3 size: 15 residues. V lost 1 base to trimming and J lost 3 bases, with 13 bases between them. The CDR3 nucleotides are TGTGCCAGCAGCTTAGGCTCCCCAGCAGGCTACGAGCAGTACTTC. It is translated as CASSLGSPAGYEQYF.

The V gene is TRBV5-1, the J gene TRBJ2-3; 12 bases are shared with TRBD2. With V trimmed by 4 bases and J by 1 base, 10 bases remained unmatched. This CDR3 has 18 residues. Germline V CDR1 and CDR2: SGHRS, YFSETQ. The CDR3, as DNA: TGCGCCAGCAGCCCTGCTTCGACTAGCGGGGGCCGCACAGATACGCAGTATTTT. This translates into CASSPASTSGGRTDTQYF.

Written as DNA, the CDR3 is TGCGCCAGCAGCCTACAGGGGATACAGAACACTGAAGCTTTCTTT. Residues: CASSLQGIQNTEAFF. The chain employs TRBV4-1 and TRBJ1-1, with TRBD1 identical over 7 bases. Per germline, CDR1 MGHRA and CDR2 YSYEKL. V shed 4 bases, J shed 1 base, and the junction held 6 bases outside the gene matches. CDR3 size: 15 residues.

CDR3 in DNA: TGTGCCAGCAGCGCACAGGGGGCGGGAGAGACCCAGTACTTC. Translation gives CASSAQGAGETQYF. The rearrangement joins TRBV9 to TRBJ2-5; TRBD1 aligns across 9 bases. Per the germline V gene, CDR1 is SGDLS and CDR2 is YYNGEE. V lost 3 bases to trimming and J lost 4 bases; unmatched junction nucleotides: 4. The CDR3 is 14 amino acids.

This chain joins TRBV18 and TRBJ1-1, with no clear D. This CDR3 is 16 amino acids long. CDR1 KGHSH and CDR2 LQKENI come from the germline V gene. Trimming took 0 bases from V and 0 from J, leaving 11 bases between them. Here the CDR3 DNA reads TGTGCCAGCTCACCACCGACCATTTATCTGAACACTGAAGCTTTCTTT. Its translation is CASSPPTIYLNTEAFF.

The chain couples TRBV2 to TRBJ2-1; 7 bases map to TRBD1. Losses at the gene ends were 5 bases for V and 3 bases for J; bases not matched to a gene: 7. Germline CDR1 SNHLY, CDR2 FYNNEI. CDR3 length: 15 amino acids. CDR3 loop: CASSLTGVNYNEQFF. CDR3 DNA sequence: TGTGCCAGCAGTTTAACAGGGGTCAACTACAATGAGCAGTTCTTC.

The J gene is TRBJ2-2, the V gene TRBV10-3; 13 nucleotides match TRBD2. CDR3 length: 15 amino acids. With V trimmed by 11 bases and J by 6 bases, 9 bases remained unmatched. In germline, CDR1 is ENHRY, CDR2 SYGVKD. The CDR3 DNA is TGTGCCTCAGGACTAGCGGGAGATATTGCCGGGGAGCTGTTTTTT. Amino acids: CASGLAGDIAGELFF.

This chain links TRBV11-3 with TRBJ2-7; 8 nucleotides agree with TRBD1. The germline V gene encodes CDR1 SGHNT and CDR2 YENEEA. This CDR3 has 13 amino acids. With 5 bases clipped from V and 7 bases from J, the junction kept 7 bases outside the gene matches. CDR3 DNA: TGTGCCAGCAGCGGACAGGGATCAGGAGAGCAGTACTTC. It encodes CASSGQGSGEQYF.